This T cell receptor beta chain stems from a study of T-cell memory formation after mild COVID-19. On the study more broadly: TCR clusters showed largely donor specificity.

Germline V CDR1 and CDR2: SGHTS, YDEGEE. Trimming took off 4 bases at V and 2 bases at J, with 10 bases between the two ends. The CDR3 runs 14 residues. TCRdb redid the calling of the 5' RACE reads with MiXCR, one entry per CDR3 protein. The top ten hold roughly a fifth of the sample, which has 350,000 or so distinct CDR3 sequences, around 20% seen once. Study-level results: A subset of responding clones appeared in pre-infection memory, suggesting cross-reactive memory joined. Clones which contracted sat mainly in CM and EM if CD4+, and in EMRA if CD8+. Confirmation was lacking for SARS-CoV-2 specificity of second-wave clones that peaked on day 37.

A few counts support this clonotype. The target antigen is unknown. This rearrangement joins TRBV5-8 to TRBJ1-5; TRBD1 might be the D (6 bases). What was sequenced was PBMCs or a T cell subset sorted from them (not recorded which). This receptor was taken from a man younger than 35 who had mild COVID-19 (a few samples of this study predate the infection). Cell type and time point are not known. The CDR3 nucleotides read TGTGCCAGCAGCCTGGGACACGGCAATCAGCCCCAGCATTTT. Residues: CASSLGHGNQPQHF.